These T cell receptor beta chains were read from a single sample in a study of T cell responses to AZD1222 COVID-19 vaccine. TCRdb's table, derived via immunoSEQ multiplex PCR, lists solely in-frame clones and lacks some. This table holds some 100,000 clones, around 90% found once. The sequences come from peripheral blood, collected on day 0 of AZD1222 vaccination. The receptors shown here come from an adult in good health. The CDR3 runs from the conserved cysteine through the conserved F or W. The D gene is left open where the match is weak. The listing skips clone size in some rows; elsewhere it reads once, few, many or a size class.

d_gene: -
abundance: -
j_gene: TRBJ1-6
v_gene: TRBV6-1
CDR3nt: TGTGCCAGCAGTGACAGGGATAATTCACCCCTCCACTTT
CDR3aa: CASSDRDNSPLHF

d_gene: TRBD1
abundance: -
j_gene: TRBJ2-7
v_gene: TRBV18
CDR3nt: TGTGCCAGCTCACCGGGGACAGGATTAAGGACCTACGAGCAGTACTTC
CDR3aa: CASSPGTGLRTYEQYF

d_gene: -
abundance: -
j_gene: TRBJ1-2
v_gene: TRBV6-4
CDR3nt: TGTGCCAGCTCTTTTGACGGTTCTTATGGCTACACCTTC
CDR3aa: CASSFDGSYGYTF

d_gene: TRBD2
abundance: -
j_gene: TRBJ2-3
v_gene: TRBV6-2/TRBV6-3
CDR3nt: TGTGCCAGCAGCAACCCTAGCGGGGGGGGAGATACGCAGTATTTT
CDR3aa: CASSNPSGGGDTQYF

d_gene: -
abundance: -
j_gene: TRBJ1-1
v_gene: TRBV5-1
CDR3nt: TGCGCCAGCAGCTTGGATGGGGGATCGGGCACTGAAGCTTTCTTT
CDR3aa: CASSLDGGSGTEAFF

d_gene: -
abundance: -
j_gene: TRBJ2-7
v_gene: TRBV10-3
CDR3nt: TGTGCCATCAGTGCCGGACTCCGCTCCTACGAGCAGTACTTC
CDR3aa: CAISAGLRSYEQYF

d_gene: -
abundance: -
j_gene: TRBJ1-2
v_gene: TRBV11-2
CDR3nt: TGTGCCAGCAGCTTAGATGGGGGGCGAGGCTACACCTTC
CDR3aa: CASSLDGGRGYTF

d_gene: -
abundance: once
j_gene: TRBJ1-2
v_gene: TRBV5-1
CDR3nt: TGCGCCAGCAGCTTGGGGGACGAAGGCTACACCTTC
CDR3aa: CASSLGDEGYTF

d_gene: -
abundance: -
j_gene: TRBJ2-4
v_gene: TRBV18
CDR3nt: TGTGCCAGCTCACCACTGGTCACACTCCGACACAACATTCAGTACTTC
CDR3aa: CASSPLVTLRHNIQYF

d_gene: TRBD2
abundance: -
j_gene: TRBJ2-3
v_gene: TRBV7-3
CDR3nt: TGTGCCAGCAGCTTAAAGTTGACTAGCGGGGTGGAATCAGATACGCAGTATTTT
CDR3aa: CASSLKLTSGVESDTQYF

d_gene: TRBD2
abundance: -
j_gene: TRBJ2-3
v_gene: TRBV24-1
CDR3nt: TGTGCCACCAGTACCCCAGGGAGGGGTGGTGCAGATACGCAGTATTTT
CDR3aa: CATSTPGRGGADTQYF

d_gene: -
abundance: -
j_gene: TRBJ1-6
v_gene: TRBV5-6
CDR3nt: TGTGCCAGCAGCCCGGAGGGGGCCTATAATTCACCCCTCCACTTT
CDR3aa: CASSPEGAYNSPLHF

d_gene: -
abundance: -
j_gene: TRBJ2-1
v_gene: TRBV3-1/TRBV3-2
CDR3nt: TGTGCCAGCAGCCAAATGGGAGCGGGTGGGTTTGAGCAGTTCTTC
CDR3aa: CASSQMGAGGFEQFF

d_gene: TRBD1
abundance: -
j_gene: TRBJ2-5
v_gene: TRBV7-9
CDR3nt: TGTGCCAGCAGCTTAGGGGCGGGACAGGGAGAGACCCAGTACTTC
CDR3aa: CASSLGAGQGETQYF

d_gene: -
abundance: -
j_gene: TRBJ1-2
v_gene: TRBV11-2
CDR3nt: TGTGCCAGCAGCCGTGGAATGGACCGAATAAACAACTATGGCTACACCTTC
CDR3aa: CASSRGMDRINNYGYTF

d_gene: -
abundance: few
j_gene: TRBJ1-2
v_gene: TRBV12-3/TRBV12-4
CDR3nt: TGTGCCAGCAGTTTTGAGCCTTACTATGGCTACACCTTC
CDR3aa: CASSFEPYYGYTF

d_gene: -
abundance: -
j_gene: TRBJ2-2
v_gene: TRBV9
CDR3nt: TGTGCCAGCAGCGTCGGGACGGTCGATACCGGGGAGCTGTTTTTT
CDR3aa: CASSVGTVDTGELFF

d_gene: TRBD2
abundance: -
j_gene: TRBJ2-5
v_gene: TRBV18
CDR3nt: TGTGCCAGCTCAGTAGCCGGGGGGACCCAAGAGACCCAGTACTTC
CDR3aa: CASSVAGGTQETQYF